The present T cell receptor beta chain was sequenced within a study of vaccination effects on CD4 cells after COVID-19. At the level of the study: As their vaccination, participants received two doses of either BNT162b2 or mRNA-1273. A couple of convalescent patients were sampled 16 days and one week before vaccination.

On this clone: Its antigen is undetermined.

Profiling relied on immunoSEQ multiplex PCR, and the TCRdb table lists in-frame clones only, not all of them. This sample yields some 63,000 clones, of which about 72% are seen a single time; 20% to 25% belongs to the top ten. General observations from the study: Infection-derived and vaccine-derived clones contracted markedly late after vaccination.

A 10-day culture period preceded the isolation of CD4+ T cells. This TCR derives from a human donor who had a prior SARS-CoV-2 infection. Material: CD4+ T cells from PBMCs cultured without peptide, obtained before COVID-19 vaccination.

In nucleotides, the CDR3 is TGTGCCAGCAGCCCACGAGTAGCGAGAAAGGAGACCCAGTACTTC. This encodes CASSPRVARKETQYF. The chain joins TRBV4-2 to TRBJ2-5; D perhaps matches TRBD2 (5 bases). Trimming cost V 4 bases and J 5 bases, with 17 bases left between them. This CDR3 spans 15 amino acids. From germline, CDR1 is LGHNA and CDR2 YNFKEQ.